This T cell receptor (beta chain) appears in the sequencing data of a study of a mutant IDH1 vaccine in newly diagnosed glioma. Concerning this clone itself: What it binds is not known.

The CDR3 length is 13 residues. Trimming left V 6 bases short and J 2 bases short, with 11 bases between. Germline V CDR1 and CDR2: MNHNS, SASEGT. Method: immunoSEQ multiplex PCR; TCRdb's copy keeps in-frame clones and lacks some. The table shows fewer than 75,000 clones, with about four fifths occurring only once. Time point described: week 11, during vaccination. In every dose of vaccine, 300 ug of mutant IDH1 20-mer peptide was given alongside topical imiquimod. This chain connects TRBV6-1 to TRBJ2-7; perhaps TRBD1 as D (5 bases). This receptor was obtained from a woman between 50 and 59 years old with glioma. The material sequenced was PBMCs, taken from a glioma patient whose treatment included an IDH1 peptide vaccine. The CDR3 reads CASRDMVAYEQYF. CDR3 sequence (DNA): TGTGCCAGCAGGGACATGGTGGCCTACGAGCAGTACTTC.